Listed here are 3 T cell receptor beta chains from one sample, sequenced in a study of T cells in Graves' hyperthyroidism and ophthalmopathy. TCR beta CDR3 sequences were amplified from RNA transcripts. TCR CDR3 regions were first amplified by RT-PCR with HTBI primers. TCRdb itself ran the multiplex PCR reads through MiXCR, one entry per CDR3 protein. The table includes 600,000 to 650,000 distinct CDR3 sequences, under 25% detected once. Specimen: blood. Every receptor here comes from a man aged 30 to 45 with Graves' ophthalmopathy.

The CDR3 region is CSGGITDQPQHF. CDR3 bases: TGCAGTGGGGGGATCACTGATCAGCCCCAGCATTTT. The V call is TRBV20-1, the J call TRBJ1-5; D may be TRBD1 (5 bases). Trimming left V 7 bases short and J 5 bases short, with 12 bases between. There are 12 residues in the CDR3. Germline CDR1 and CDR2: DFQATT and SNEGSKA (reference sequence).

V usage is TRBV3-1 and J usage is TRBJ2-7; 8 bases agree with TRBD2. V lost 5 bases to trimming and J lost 4 bases; unmatched junction nucleotides: 19. Per germline, CDR1 LGHDT and CDR2 YNNKEL (reference sequence). This CDR3 contains 18 residues. The CDR3 bases are TGTGCCAGCAGCGTAGCCGTGGGGCCCCGGGAGGGTAGGTACGAGCAGTACTTC. Residues: CASSVAVGPREGRYEQYF.

This clonotype has only a few counts. This may be a read error: a much more frequent sequence differs by one nucleotide. V is TRBV5-5 and J is TRBJ2-5; 9 bases align to TRBD2. The length of the CDR3 is 15 residues. The germline V gene has CDR1 SGHKS and CDR2 YYEKEE (reference sequence). V dropped 3 bases and J dropped 0; count of bases not matched to a gene: 3. In DNA, the CDR3 is TGTGCCAGCAGCTCGCTAGCGGGGAACCAAGAGACCCAGTACTTC. It yields the protein CASSSLAGNQETQYF.